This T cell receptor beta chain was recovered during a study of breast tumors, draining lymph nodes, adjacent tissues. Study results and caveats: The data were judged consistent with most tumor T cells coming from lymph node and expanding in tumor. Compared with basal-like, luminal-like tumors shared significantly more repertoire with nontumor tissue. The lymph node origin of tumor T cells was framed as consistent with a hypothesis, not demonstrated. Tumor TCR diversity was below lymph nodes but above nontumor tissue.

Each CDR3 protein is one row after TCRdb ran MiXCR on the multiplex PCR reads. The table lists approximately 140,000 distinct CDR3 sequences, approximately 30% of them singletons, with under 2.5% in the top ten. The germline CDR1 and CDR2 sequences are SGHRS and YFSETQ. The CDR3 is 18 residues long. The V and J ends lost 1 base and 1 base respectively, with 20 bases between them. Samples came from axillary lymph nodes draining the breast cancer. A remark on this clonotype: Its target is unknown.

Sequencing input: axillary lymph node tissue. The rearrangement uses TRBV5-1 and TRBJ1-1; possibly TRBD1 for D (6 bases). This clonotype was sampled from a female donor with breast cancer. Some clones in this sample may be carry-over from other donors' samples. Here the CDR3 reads CASSLRWLRGPENTEAFF. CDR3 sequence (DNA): TGCGCCAGCAGCTTGAGGTGGTTGCGGGGGCCAGAGAACACTGAAGCTTTCTTT.